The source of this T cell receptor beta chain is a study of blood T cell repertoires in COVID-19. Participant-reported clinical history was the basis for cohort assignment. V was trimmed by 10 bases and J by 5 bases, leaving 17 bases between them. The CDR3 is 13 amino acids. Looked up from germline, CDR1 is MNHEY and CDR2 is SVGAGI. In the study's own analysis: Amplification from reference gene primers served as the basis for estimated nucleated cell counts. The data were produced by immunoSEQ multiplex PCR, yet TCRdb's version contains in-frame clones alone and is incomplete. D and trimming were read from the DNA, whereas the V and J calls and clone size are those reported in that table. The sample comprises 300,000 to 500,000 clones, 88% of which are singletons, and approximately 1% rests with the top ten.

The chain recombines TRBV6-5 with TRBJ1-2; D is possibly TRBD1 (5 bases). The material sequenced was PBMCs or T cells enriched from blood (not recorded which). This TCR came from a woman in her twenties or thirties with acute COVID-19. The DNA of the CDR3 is TGTGCCACCGCGGTGGGGGAGGGGTATGGCTACACCTTC. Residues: CATAVGEGYGYTF.